The rows below give T cell receptor beta chains drawn from one sample of a study of OX40 agonist ivuxolimab in advanced cancers. Only in-frame clones appear in the TCRdb table, and some are missing; sequencing was by immunoSEQ multiplex PCR. This sample has approximately 35,000 clones, with 88% found just once. Sequences were derived from CD4+ or CD8+ T cells sorted from blood, sampled in a trial of the OX40 agonist ivuxolimab. Receptors originate from an adult with an advanced solid tumor such as melanoma, head and neck, liver or kidney cancer. The CDR3 runs from the conserved cysteine through the conserved F or W. A D gene is named only where the DNA matches it firmly. Expanded clones get a size class; other rows say once, few or many, or leave the size out.

d_call,j_call,clone_size,v_call,cdr3_aa,cdr3_nt
.,TRBJ2-7,.,TRBV7-2,CASSSMDYRGEQYF,TGTGCCAGCAGCTCTATGGACTACCGCGGTGAGCAGTACTTC
.,TRBJ2-3,.,TRBV18,CASSPAVRSTDTQYF,TGTGCCAGCTCACCCGCGGTTAGAAGCACAGATACGCAGTATTTT
TRBD2,TRBJ2-1,once,TRBV5-6,CASSLLAGGRPNEQFF,TGTGCCAGCAGCTTGCTAGCGGGGGGGCGGCCCAATGAGCAGTTCTTC
TRBD1,TRBJ1-5,few,TRBV30,CACASRGQGLNQPQHF,TGTGCCTGTGCGAGCCGGGGACAGGGCCTCAATCAGCCCCAGCATTTT
TRBD2,TRBJ2-2,.,TRBV7-7,CASSLVPSGGLNTGELFF,TGTGCCAGCAGCTTAGTCCCTAGCGGGGGGCTAAACACCGGGGAGCTGTTTTTT
.,TRBJ1-3,once,TRBV19,CASSRGGGNTIYF,TGTGCCAGTAGTCGGGGAGGTGGAAACACCATATATTTT
.,TRBJ2-4,once,TRBV9,CASSEGGFAKNIQYF,TGTGCCAGCAGCGAAGGGGGATTCGCCAAAAACATTCAGTACTTC
TRBD1,TRBJ1-4,once,TRBV27,CASSPGTGFEKLFF,TGTGCCAGCAGTCCCGGGACAGGGTTCGAAAAACTGTTTTTT
.,TRBJ2-7,once,TRBV2,CASSSWSRKEYF,TGTGCCAGCAGCTCGTGGTCCAGAAAGGAGTACTTC
TRBD1,TRBJ2-7,.,TRBV6-5,CASSYPRGTAIF,TGTGCCAGCAGTTACCCCCGAGGGACAGCTATTTTC
.,TRBJ1-1,.,TRBV2,CASSVSRQGRELAFF,TGTGCCAGCAGTGTGTCCCGGCAGGGACGAGAATTGGCTTTCTTT
TRBD1,TRBJ2-5,.,TRBV7-7,CASSRDSQETQYF,TGTGCCAGCAGCCGGGACAGCCAAGAGACCCAGTACTTC
.,TRBJ1-2,.,TRBV5-1,CASSLSRGDFYGYTF,TGCGCCAGCAGCTTGAGCCGGGGCGACTTCTATGGCTACACCTTC
.,TRBJ2-2,once,TRBV29-1,CSVEVGANTGELFF,TGCAGCGTTGAAGTGGGAGCGAACACCGGGGAGCTGTTTTTT
TRBD1,TRBJ1-2,.,TRBV5-1,CASSLGQGGYGYTF,TGCGCCAGCAGCTTGGGACAGGGTGGCTATGGCTACACCTTC
.,TRBJ2-3,.,TRBV28,CASTSSRDTQYF,TGTGCCAGCACGAGTTCCCGGGATACGCAGTATTTT
.,TRBJ2-3,.,TRBV5-1,CASSLLVGGNTDTQYF,TGCGCCAGCAGCTTGTTAGTAGGGGGTAACACAGATACGCAGTATTTT
.,TRBJ2-7,.,TRBV6-5,CASSYSRGYEQYF,TGTGCCAGCAGTTACTCGAGAGGGTACGAGCAGTACTTC
.,TRBJ1-1,.,TRBV18,CASSPNGLDTEAFF,TGTGCCAGCTCACCAAATGGATTGGACACTGAAGCTTTCTTT
.,TRBJ2-1,.,TRBV11-2,CASSFFGPNNEQFF,TGTGCCAGCAGCTTTTTTGGACCAAACAATGAGCAGTTCTTC
.,TRBJ1-3,.,TRBV11-2,CASSPQTAGNTIYF,TGTGCCAGCAGCCCTCAGACAGCTGGAAACACCATATATTTT
.,TRBJ2-1,.,TRBV7-9,CASSLTGWKDNEQFF,TGTGCCAGCAGCCTAACAGGGTGGAAAGACAATGAGCAGTTCTTC
.,TRBJ2-1,once,TRBV4-1,CASSQLVVMAFEQFF,TGCGCCAGCAGCCAACTGGTGGTGATGGCGTTTGAGCAGTTCTTC
.,TRBJ2-3,.,TRBV19,CASRFRSLTDTQYF,TGTGCCAGTAGATTCAGGTCCCTTACAGATACGCAGTATTTT
.,TRBJ2-1,.,TRBV5-1,CASSPGQRTNNEQFF,TGCGCCAGCAGCCCAGGACAGCGGACAAACAATGAGCAGTTCTTC
.,TRBJ2-2,few,TRBV7-9,CASSLPGQRSGELFF,TGTGCCAGCAGCCTACCGGGACAACGTTCCGGGGAGCTGTTTTTT
.,TRBJ2-7,.,TRBV4-1,CASSQSGTYGYYEQYF,TGCGCCAGCAGCCAATCGGGGACCTACGGGTACTACGAGCAGTACTTC
.,TRBJ2-5,.,TRBV18,CASSGRQKVQETQYF,TGTGCCAGCTCGGGTCGACAGAAAGTCCAAGAGACCCAGTACTTC
TRBD2,TRBJ2-1,.,TRBV7-2,CASSLGLRLVAGGHNEQFF,TGTGCCAGCAGCTTAGGCCTGCGCCTGGTGGCGGGGGGGCACAATGAGCAGTTCTTC
.,TRBJ2-7,.,TRBV10-3,CAISESGDSLYEQYF,TGTGCCATCAGTGAGTCGGGAGACAGCTTATACGAGCAGTACTTC
.,TRBJ2-5,.,TRBV7-9,CASSLIETQYF,TGTGCCAGCAGCTTAATAGAGACCCAGTACTTC